Listed below are T cell receptor beta chains from one sample, sequenced in a study of blood T cell repertoires in COVID-19. Produced via immunoSEQ multiplex PCR; TCRdb's table is partial and in-frame only. The data hold about 34,000 clones, with roughly 91% observed a single time. The specimen was peripheral blood. The receptors come from a man older than 75 with acute or convalescent COVID-19. Both conserved end residues are part of each CDR3. The D gene is left open where the match is weak. The size field is filled for only some rows; it gives once, few, many or a size class.

TRBD1,TRBV28,-,TRBJ1-4,TGTGCCAGCAGTTTATGGGGGGGACAGGTTAATGAAAAACTGTTTTTT,CASSLWGGQVNEKLFF
-,TRBV27,-,TRBJ1-2,TGTGCCAGCAGCCTGACAGGTGACTATGGCTACACCTTC,CASSLTGDYGYTF
-,TRBV19,-,TRBJ2-7,TGTGCCAGTAGTATACGGGCGGACTACTCCTACGAGCAGTACTTC,CASSIRADYSYEQYF
-,TRBV11-2,-,TRBJ2-7,TGTGCCAGCAGCTTCTCCTCCTACGAGCAGTACTTC,CASSFSSYEQYF
-,TRBV9,-,TRBJ1-1,TGTGCCAGCAGCGTACAAGGGGCCCCCGGCCACACTGAAGCTTTCTTT,CASSVQGAPGHTEAFF
TRBD2,TRBV5-1,-,TRBJ2-5,TGCGCCAGCAGCTTGGTTGCGGGGGGCCGGCAAGAGACCCAGTACTTC,CASSLVAGGRQETQYF
-,TRBV24-1,-,TRBJ2-5,TGTGCCACCAGTTCAGGGCATCTTGGGGAGACCCAGTACTTC,CATSSGHLGETQYF
-,TRBV21-1,-,TRBJ2-5,TGTGCCAGCAGCAATTGGACAGGGGGTCAGTGGCAAGAGACCCAGTACTTC,CASSNWTGGQWQETQYF
TRBD2,TRBV5-4,-,TRBJ2-1,TGTGCCAGCAGCTTGGATCTAGCGGGGGGTGGTGAGCAGTTCTTC,CASSLDLAGGGEQFF
-,TRBV2,-,TRBJ1-1,TGTGCCAGCAGAACTTTCATGAACACTGAAGCTTTCTTT,CASRTFMNTEAFF
TRBD1,TRBV9,-,TRBJ2-1,TGTGCCAGCAGCCCCGGACAGGGCTACAATGAGCAGTTCTTC,CASSPGQGYNEQFF
-,TRBV12-2,-,TRBJ2-2,TGTGCAAGTCGCTCTAATATAAGAGAGGGATCGAACACCGGGGAGCTGTTTTTT,CASRSNIREGSNTGELFF
TRBD2,TRBV7-8,-,TRBJ2-3,TGTGCCAGCAGCTCGACAAGGACTAGCGGGGCCTCAGATACGCAGTATTTT,CASSSTRTSGASDTQYF
-,TRBV29-1,-,TRBJ1-2,TGCAGCGTTGTCACAGAAAACTATGGCTACACCTTC,CSVVTENYGYTF
TRBD1,TRBV5-5,-,TRBJ2-6,TGTGCCAGCAGCCCGAGGGACAGGGGTTTAACTGGGGCCAACGTCCTGACTTTC,CASSPRDRGLTGANVLTF
TRBD1,TRBV6-5,-,TRBJ1-4,TGTGCCAGCAGGGCCCTGACAGGGCCAAATGAAAAACTGTTTTTT,CASRALTGPNEKLFF
-,TRBV18,-,TRBJ2-2,TGTGCCAGCTCACCACAAGGACGGCGGGTACGCACCGGGGAGCTGTTTTTT,CASSPQGRRVRTGELFF
TRBD2,TRBV5-1,-,TRBJ2-7,TGCGCCAGCAGCACTGGCGGGGGGGCCTACGAGCAGTACTTC,CASSTGGGAYEQYF
-,TRBV14,-,TRBJ2-5,TGTGCCAGCAGCCAAGACGTGGGGGCGGAGACCCAGTACTTC,CASSQDVGAETQYF
-,TRBV9,-,TRBJ2-3,TGTGCCAGCAGCGTAGCTAGTCTTAGCACAGATACGCAGTATTTT,CASSVASLSTDTQYF
TRBD2,TRBV19,few,TRBJ2-5,TGTGCCAGTAGTACGGGACTAGCGGGGGACCAAGAGACCCAGTACTTC,CASSTGLAGDQETQYF
-,TRBV9,-,TRBJ2-6,TGTGCCAGCAGCCCCCGGCGGCTGAACTCTGGGGCCAACGTCCTGACTTTC,CASSPRRLNSGANVLTF
TRBD2,TRBV24-1,-,TRBJ2-1,TGTGCCACCAGTGATTCAACTAGCGGGAGCTCCTACAATGAGCAGTTCTTC,CATSDSTSGSSYNEQFF
TRBD1,TRBV7-9,once,TRBJ2-3,TGTGCCCATCACAGGGGGGTATCTAGCACAGATACGCAGTATTTT,CAHHRGVSSTDTQYF
-,TRBV3-1/TRBV3-2,-,TRBJ1-3,TGTGCCAGCAGCCACTCCAGTGGAAACACCATATATTTT,CASSHSSGNTIYF